This TCR beta chain is drawn from a study of a mutant IDH1 vaccine in newly diagnosed glioma. Whole-study context: Former treatment meant radiotherapy, temozolomide, or both; the majority had gotten both.

Note on this clone: The antigen is unknown.

The trim removed 4 bases at V and 3 bases at J, leaving 5 bases unmatched. CDR1 is SGHTS, CDR2 YDEGEE, per germline. This CDR3 comprises 15 residues. Time point given: week 35, safety follow-up. Doses consisted of 300 ug of mutant IDH1 20-mer peptide each, paired with topical imiquimod. Data came from immunoSEQ multiplex PCR; TCRdb stores just in-frame clones and leaves some out. Seen here are under 40,000 clones, just under 80% observed once, and the top ten hold approximately 3.2%. The V and J genes are TRBV5-8 and TRBJ1-1; 11 bases line up with TRBD1. The clonotype originates from a middle-aged man with glioma. Some clones in this sample may be carry-over from other donors' samples. The sample was PBMCs, taken from a glioma patient whose treatment included an IDH1 peptide vaccine. DNA for the CDR3: TGTGCCAGCAGCCGCCCGGACAGGGGGCACACTGAAGCTTTCTTT. This encodes CASSRPDRGHTEAFF.